The 30 T cell receptor beta chains presented below share a single source sample, sequenced in a study of shared clonotypes between healthy human individuals. Cells designated naive CD8 were CD45RO-negative and were positively selected for CCR7, with terminally differentiated effector memory CD45RA+ cells excluded. Some clones are missing from TCRdb's copy, which holds only in-frame ones; the method was immunoSEQ multiplex PCR. The table lists roughly 2,000,000 clones, about 95% of them singletons, with approximately 1.2% in the top ten. Sequenced sample: naive CD8+ T cells sorted from blood. Receptors were obtained from a man aged 18-30 years in good health.

The rearrangement links TRBV4-1 to TRBJ1-6; D is unclear. CDR1 and CDR2 (germline): MGHRA, YSYEKL. Trimming pared 3 bases from V and 0 bases from J, leaving 12 bases between. The CDR3 consists of 17 residues. This CDR3 is CASSHALGGSYNSPLHF. CDR3 DNA: TGCGCCAGCAGCCACGCCCTAGGTGGCTCCTATAATTCACCCCTCCACTTT.

Notes on this clone: The sample has other DNA sequences that encode this CDR3 too. In DNA, the CDR3 is TGTGCCAGCAGCTTGGGGGGTCCAGAGACCCAGTACTTC. Amino acids: CASSLGGPETQYF. The chain carries TRBV5-4 and TRBJ2-5; D unclear. The CDR3 is made up of 13 amino acids. The germline gives CDR1 SGHNT, CDR2 YYREEE (reference sequence). Trimming stripped 0 bases from V and 4 bases from J, with 7 bases between.

J is TRBJ2-4 and V is TRBV27; D may be TRBD2 (6 bases). V lost 4 bases to trimming and J lost 0 bases, with 13 bases between them. Looked up from germline, CDR1 is MNHEY and CDR2 is SMNVEV (reference sequence). The CDR3 totals 16 residues. CDR3 region: CASSSLAEVAKNIQYF. As DNA, the CDR3 is TGTGCCAGCAGTTCATTAGCGGAAGTAGCCAAAAACATTCAGTACTTC.

V gene TRBV4-1 combines with J gene TRBJ1-6; TRBD1 might be the D (5 bases). Germline V gives CDR1 MGHRA, CDR2 YSYEKL. This CDR3 has 16 amino acids. Trimming left V 0 bases short and J 9 bases short, with 15 bases between. CDR3 DNA sequence: TGCGCCAGCAGCCAAGACGGGGCAGGCAATAGTTCACCCCTCCACTTT. Translated, it gives CASSQDGAGNSSPLHF.

The V call is TRBV28, the J call TRBJ2-1, with 7 nucleotides matching TRBD2. The CDR3 runs to 13 residues. Germline V lookup: CDR1 MDHEN, CDR2 SYDVKM. V lost 5 bases and J lost 3; bases outside the gene matches: 1. For the CDR3, the DNA is TGTGCCAGCAGTCCGGGGGGCTACAATGAGCAGTTCTTC. It specifies CASSPGGYNEQFF.

V and J are TRBV30 and TRBJ2-1; 8 bases fit TRBD2. V was clipped by 1 base and J by 4 bases; unmatched bases: 12. CDR1 and CDR2 (germline): GTSNPN, SVGIG (reference sequence). CDR3 length: 17 residues. CDR3 protein: CAWSAPVSQREYNEQFF. CDR3 nucleotide sequence: TGTGCCTGGAGTGCCCCCGTAAGTCAGCGGGAGTACAATGAGCAGTTCTTC.

The chain combines TRBV27 with TRBJ1-1; TRBD1 is a possible D gene (6 bases). This CDR3 is 11 amino acids long. V shed 5 bases and J shed 8 bases, with 9 bases lying between them. Germline V gene lookup returns CDR1 MNHEY and CDR2 SMNVEV (reference sequence). Here the CDR3 DNA reads TGTGCCAGCAGTATCGGGACAGAAGCTTTCTTT. Translated: CASSIGTEAFF.

The rearrangement links TRBV27 to TRBJ1-5, with no clear D. CDR1 MNHEY and CDR2 SMNVEV come from the germline V gene (reference sequence). The CDR3 consists of 13 residues. V was clipped by 5 bases and J by 3 bases, with 8 bases between them. The CDR3 DNA is TGTGCCAGCAGTGTGCAGGCCAATCAGCCCCAGCATTTT. The encoded protein is CASSVQANQPQHF.

This chain uses TRBV10-1 with TRBJ2-7; TRBD1 aligns across 7 bases. Germline CDR1 reads WNHNN; CDR2 reads SYGVQD (reference sequence). This CDR3 spans 14 amino acids. V lost 4 bases and J lost 4; bases outside the gene matches: 7. Written as DNA, the CDR3 is TGCGCCAGCAGTGCGACAGGGAGTAATTACGAGCAGTACTTC. It is translated as CASSATGSNYEQYF.

Regarding this clone: The sample has other DNA sequences that encode this CDR3 too. The rearrangement uses TRBV4-1 and TRBJ2-1; D gene unclear. Germline CDR1 is MGHRA and CDR2 is YSYEKL. Trimming pared 0 bases from V and 4 bases from J, leaving 4 bases between. CDR3 length equals 13 residues. The DNA for the CDR3 is TGCGCCAGCAGCCAAGATCTTTACAATGAGCAGTTCTTC. Translation gives CASSQDLYNEQFF.

The V gene is TRBV11-3, the J gene TRBJ2-1; 8 bases are a match to TRBD2. The V gene's germline CDR1 is SGHNT and CDR2 YENEEA. The CDR3 totals 15 residues. Unmatched junction bases numbered 7, after V lost 5 bases and J lost 4 bases. The CDR3 is CASSQTSEGYNEQFF. CDR3 sequence (DNA): TGTGCCAGCAGCCAGACTAGCGAGGGGTACAATGAGCAGTTCTTC.

The chain couples TRBV27 to TRBJ1-1; D is perhaps TRBD1 (5 bases). V lost 4 bases and J lost 4, with 10 bases in between. The CDR3 spans 13 residues. CDR1 MNHEY and CDR2 SMNVEV come from the germline V gene (reference sequence). The CDR3 reads CASSWGDGTEAFF. Here the CDR3 DNA reads TGTGCCAGCAGTTGGGGGGATGGCACTGAAGCTTTCTTT.

V and J are TRBV4-3 and TRBJ1-3; the D is unclear. Germline CDR1 and CDR2: LGHNA and YSLEER. V was clipped by 1 base and J by 0 bases, with 10 bases between them. CDR3 length: 16 amino acids. In nucleotides, the CDR3 is TGCGCCAGCAGCCAAGGACGGGCCCCCTCTGGAAACACCATATATTTT. It yields the protein CASSQGRAPSGNTIYF.

The chain joins TRBV7-9 to TRBJ1-2; 7 positions match TRBD1. CDR1 SEHNR and CDR2 FQNEAQ come from the germline V gene (reference sequence). The CDR3 totals 19 residues. J gave up 1 base and V 4 bases, and 18 bases lay outside the gene matches. The CDR3 region is CASSSFRLAGTANNYGYTF. CDR3 nucleotides: TGTGCCAGCAGCTCCTTTCGGTTGGCAGGGACAGCAAATAACTATGGCTACACCTTC.

This chain links TRBV5-6 with TRBJ2-3; D possibly corresponds to TRBD2 (6 bases). CDR1 and CDR2 from the germline V gene are SGHDT and YYEEEE. Trimming took off 4 bases at V and 2 bases at J, with 8 bases between the two ends. The CDR3 spans 13 residues. The CDR3 loop reads CASSGLITDTQYF. The CDR3 nucleotides read TGTGCCAGCAGCGGACTAATCACAGATACGCAGTATTTT.

This chain uses TRBV27 with TRBJ2-7, with 7 bases matching TRBD1. The CDR3 sequence is 16 residues long. CDR1 MNHEY and CDR2 SMNVEV come from the germline V gene (reference sequence). V lost 3 bases and J lost 1; bases outside the gene matches: 9. For the CDR3, the DNA is TGTGCCAGCAGTTTTTCTAGAGGGGGCCTTTCCTACGAGCAGTACTTC. As protein: CASSFSRGGLSYEQYF.

The genes are TRBV5-4 and TRBJ1-6, with 7 nucleotides matching TRBD1. The V gene end was trimmed by 1 base and the J gene end by 7 bases; junction bases not matched to a gene: 8. Per the germline V gene, CDR1 is SGHNT and CDR2 is YYREEE (reference sequence). The CDR3 runs to 16 residues. CDR3: CASSLHYRGLNSPLHF. Here the CDR3 DNA reads TGTGCCAGCAGCTTGCACTACAGGGGATTAAATTCACCCCTCCACTTT.

CDR3 DNA sequence: TGTGCCAGTAGTATAGGCCAGGGAGGTGGCTACACCTTC. It yields the protein CASSIGQGGGYTF. This sequence joins TRBV19 and TRBJ1-2, with a possible D match to TRBD1 (5 bases). V lost 1 base, J lost 7 bases, and 10 bases lay in between. CDR1 and CDR2 from the germline V gene are LNHDA and SQIVND (reference sequence). This CDR3 contains 13 residues. Together with reference TRBV19 and TRBJ1-2, the CDR3 gives the full variable domain: DGGITQSPKYLFRKEGQNVTLSCEQNLNHDAMYWYRQDPGQGLRLIYYSQIVNDFQKGDIAEGYSVSREKKESFPLTVTSAQKNPTAFYLCASSIGQGGGYTFGSGTRLTVV.

CDR3 DNA: TGTGCCAGCTTCCGAAAGGGGGGGACCGGGGAGCTGTTTTTT. Protein sequence: CASFRKGGTGELFF. V and J are TRBV4-2 and TRBJ2-2; the D gene is possibly TRBD2 (7 bases). Germline CDR1 is LGHNA and CDR2 is YNFKEQ. V was shortened by 8 bases and J by 5 bases, with 15 bases between the two germline ends. The CDR3 loop spans 14 amino acids.

This clone was seen a single time. V gene TRBV9 combines with J gene TRBJ1-6; D uncertain. Between the trimmed V and J ends, which lost 0 bases and 7 bases, there was a span of 14 bases. The V gene's germline CDR1 is SGDLS and CDR2 YYNGEE. The CDR3 sequence is 16 residues long. CDR3 DNA sequence: TGTGCCAGCAGCGTAGGTGGAGGGATGGGAAATTCACCCCTCCACTTT. Protein product: CASSVGGGMGNSPLHF. Full variable domain (outside the CDR3, taken from reference TRBV9 and TRBJ1-6): DSGVTQTPKHLITATGQRVTLRCSPRSGDLSVYWYQQSLDQGLQFLIQYYNGEERAKGNILERFSAQQFPDLHSELNLSSLELGDSALYFCASSVGGGMGNSPLHFGNGTRLTVT.

The chain joins TRBV5-1 to TRBJ2-2; a possible D gene is TRBD2 (6 bases). Germline loops: CDR1 SGHRS, CDR2 YFSETQ. Trimming pared 5 bases from V and 3 bases from J, leaving 17 bases between. This CDR3 contains 16 residues. The CDR3 DNA follows: TGCGCCAGCAGGGAGGCCCTAGCGCGGGACACCGGGGAGCTGTTTTTT. Amino acids: CASREALARDTGELFF. The full variable domain, in which reference TRBV5-1 and TRBJ2-2 provide the parts outside the CDR3, is KAGVTQTPRYLIKTRGQQVTLSCSPISGHRSVSWYQQTPGQGLQFLFEYFSETQRNKGNFPGRFSGRQFSNSRSEMNVSTLELGDSALYLCASREALARDTGELFFGEGSRLTVL.

The chain carries TRBV6-6 and TRBJ2-7; weak D call: TRBD1 (6 bases). The germline V gene has CDR1 MNHNY and CDR2 SVGAGI (reference sequence). The CDR3 length is 13 residues. Trimming left V 7 bases short and J 6 bases short, with 16 bases between. The CDR3 coding sequence is TGTGCCAGCACTCAACAGGGCGGGCGCGAGCAGTACTTC. It is translated as CASTQQGGREQYF.

In DNA form, the CDR3 reads TGCGCCAGCAGCCAAGCTGAGCGACTCTACGAGCAGTACTTC. It is translated as CASSQAERLYEQYF. The genes are TRBV4-1 and TRBJ2-7; D gene uncertain. Germline assignment: CDR1 MGHRA and CDR2 YSYEKL. The CDR3 covers 14 residues. The V end was cut by 1 base, the J end by 3 bases, with 10 bases between.

This chain links TRBV27 with TRBJ2-7, with TRBD1 matching 7 bases. Germline V CDR1 and CDR2: MNHEY, SMNVEV (reference sequence). The CDR3 runs 13 residues. After removal of 2 bases from V and 6 bases from J, the junction contained 4 bases not matched to a gene. CDR3 residues: CASSLRGGGEQYF. Written as DNA, the CDR3 is TGTGCCAGCAGTTTAAGAGGGGGCGGCGAGCAGTACTTC.

This sequence joins TRBV4-3 and TRBJ2-7, with TRBD2 matching 9 bases. The length of the CDR3 is 18 residues. V shed 0 bases and J 1 base; nucleotides not matched to a gene: 10. Germline V gives CDR1 LGHNA, CDR2 YSLEER. CDR3 nucleotides: TGCGCCAGCAGCCAAGATAGAATAGCGGGAGCCTCTTCCTACGAGCAGTACTTC. It codes for CASSQDRIAGASSYEQYF.

The V gene is TRBV9, the J gene TRBJ2-2; 11 bases fit TRBD2. CDR1 SGDLS and CDR2 YYNGEE come from the germline V gene. The CDR3 extends over 15 amino acids. V lost 3 bases, J lost 7 bases, and 5 bases stayed unmatched. The chain's CDR3 is CASSGGLAGYGELFF. In DNA form, the CDR3 reads TGTGCCAGCAGCGGCGGACTAGCGGGCTACGGGGAGCTGTTTTTT.

This clone showed up just a few times. The sample carries other DNA sequences with the same CDR3. The chain recombines TRBV2 with TRBJ2-2; the D is unclear. V was clipped by 0 bases and J by 1 base, with 0 bases between them. The CDR3 loop spans 13 amino acids. Per germline, CDR1 SNHLY and CDR2 FYNNEI. The CDR3 reads CASSEANTGELFF. The DNA for the CDR3 is TGTGCCAGCAGTGAAGCGAACACCGGGGAGCTGTTTTTT.

The rearrangement links TRBV19 to TRBJ1-1; D gene uncertain. In germline, CDR1 is LNHDA, CDR2 SQIVND (reference sequence). This CDR3 is 14 amino acids long. V was pared by 5 bases and J by 1 base, with 11 bases between. The DNA for the CDR3 is TGTGCCAGTAGTTGGCTCGAAGGGAACACTGAAGCTTTCTTT. Amino acid sequence: CASSWLEGNTEAFF. The full variable domain, in which reference TRBV19 and TRBJ1-1 provide the parts outside the CDR3, is DGGITQSPKYLFRKEGQNVTLSCEQNLNHDAMYWYRQDPGQGLRLIYYSQIVNDFQKGDIAEGYSVSREKKESFPLTVTSAQKNPTAFYLCASSWLEGNTEAFFGQGTRLTVV.

V is TRBV2 and J is TRBJ2-3; 8 bases line up with TRBD2. The CDR3 length is 16 residues. Germline V gene lookup returns CDR1 SNHLY and CDR2 FYNNEI. J gave up 5 bases and V 1 base, and 8 bases lay outside the gene matches. The DNA of the CDR3 is TGTGCCAGCAGTGAAGTCCAAGCGGGAGTGAAAGATACGCAGTATTTT. Protein sequence: CASSEVQAGVKDTQYF.

The V call is TRBV6-1, the J call TRBJ1-2; D is unclear. The V end lost 1 base, the J end lost 4 bases, and 13 bases lay between the germline ends. This CDR3 comprises 15 residues. From germline, CDR1 is MNHNS and CDR2 SASEGT. CDR3 loop: CASSEDPASLYGYTF. CDR3 sequence (DNA): TGTGCCAGCAGTGAAGACCCCGCCAGCCTCTATGGCTACACCTTC.